This T cell receptor (beta chain) derives from a study of blood T cell repertoires in COVID-19. Across the study: Acute and convalescent COVID-19 samples came from the United States, Italy and Spain. PBMCs, B-cell-depleted T cells, or T cells were the source of the cDNA or gDNA that made up the material.

CDR3 length: 15 amino acids. CDR1 is SGHTA, CDR2 FQGNSA, per germline. V was pared by 3 bases and J by 5 bases, with 6 bases of the junction left unmatched. Followed over time, Seattle patients had been enrolled while infection was active. Sequencing was performed with immunoSEQ multiplex PCR; in TCRdb, only in-frame clones are kept and a portion is missing. The sample contains 250,000 to 300,000 clones, 85% to 90% of which appear only once. The clonotype comes from a woman between 55 and 75 years old with COVID-19, enrolled during active disease. The sample taken for sequencing was peripheral blood. This chain links TRBV7-2 with TRBJ1-5; 8 nucleotides align to TRBD1. This CDR3 reads CASSLGDRRYQPQHF. The CDR3 nucleotides are TGTGCCAGCAGCTTGGGGGACAGGAGATATCAGCCCCAGCATTTT. Supplemented by reference TRBV7-2 and TRBJ1-5, the full variable domain reads GAGVSQSPSNKVTEKGKDVELRCDPISGHTALYWYRQSLGQGLEFLIYFQGNSAPDKSGLPSDRFSAERTGGSVSTLTIQRTQQEDSAVYLCASSLGDRRYQPQHFGDGTRLSIL.